This T cell receptor beta chain emerged from a study of T cell repertoires in ileal Crohn's disease. This CDR3 is built from 13 residues. Germline CDR1 and CDR2: MDHEN and SYDVKM. Trimming shortened V by 5 bases and J by 3 bases, and 10 bases separated the two germline ends. This clone was observed once. Time point described: neoterminal ileum biopsy at postoperative endoscopy, about 6 months after surgery. The table came from immunoSEQ multiplex PCR; TCRdb's copy has only in-frame clones and leaves some out. This table holds about 11,000 clones, over 55% found once. This clonotype was sampled from an adult with Crohn's disease. The chain carries TRBV28 and TRBJ1-2; D gene ambiguous. Sample: ileal tissue. CDR3 in amino acids: CASSPQAYYGYTF. The CDR3 bases are TGTGCCAGCAGTCCCCAGGCCTACTATGGCTACACCTTC.